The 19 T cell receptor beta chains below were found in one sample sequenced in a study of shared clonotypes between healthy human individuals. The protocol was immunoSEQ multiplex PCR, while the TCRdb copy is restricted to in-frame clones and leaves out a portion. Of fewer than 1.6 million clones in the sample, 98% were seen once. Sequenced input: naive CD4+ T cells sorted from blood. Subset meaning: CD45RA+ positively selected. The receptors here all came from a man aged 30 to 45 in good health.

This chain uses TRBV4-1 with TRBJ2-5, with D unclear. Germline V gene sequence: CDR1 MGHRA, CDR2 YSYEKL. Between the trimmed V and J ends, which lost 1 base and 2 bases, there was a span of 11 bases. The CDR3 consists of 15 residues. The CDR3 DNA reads TGCGCCAGCAGCCAAGCTCCGGGCAGGCAAGAGACCCAGTACTTC. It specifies CASSQAPGRQETQYF.

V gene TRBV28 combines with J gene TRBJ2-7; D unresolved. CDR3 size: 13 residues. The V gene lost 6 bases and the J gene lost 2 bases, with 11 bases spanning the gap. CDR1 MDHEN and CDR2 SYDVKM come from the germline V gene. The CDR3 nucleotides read TGTGCCAGCAGAGGTACAGAAACCTACGAGCAGTACTTC. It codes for CASRGTETYEQYF. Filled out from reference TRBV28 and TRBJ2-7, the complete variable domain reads DVKVTQSSRYLVKRTGEKVFLECVQDMDHENMFWYRQDPGLGLRLIYFSYDVKMKEKGDIPEGYSVSREKKERFSLILESASTNQTSMYLCASRGTETYEQYFGPGTRLTVT.

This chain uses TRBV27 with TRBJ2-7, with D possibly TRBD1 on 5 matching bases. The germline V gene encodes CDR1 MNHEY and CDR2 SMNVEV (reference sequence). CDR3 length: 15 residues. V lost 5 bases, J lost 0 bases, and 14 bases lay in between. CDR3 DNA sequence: TGTGCCAGCAGTGAAACCGACAGACCCTCCTACGAGCAGTACTTC. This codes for CASSETDRPSYEQYF.

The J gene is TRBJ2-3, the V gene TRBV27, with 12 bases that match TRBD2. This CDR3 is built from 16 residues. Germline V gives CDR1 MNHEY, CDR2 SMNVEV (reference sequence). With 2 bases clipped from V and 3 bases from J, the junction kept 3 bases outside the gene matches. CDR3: CASSLGLAGGTDTQYF. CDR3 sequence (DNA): TGTGCCAGCAGTTTAGGCCTAGCGGGAGGGACAGATACGCAGTATTTT.

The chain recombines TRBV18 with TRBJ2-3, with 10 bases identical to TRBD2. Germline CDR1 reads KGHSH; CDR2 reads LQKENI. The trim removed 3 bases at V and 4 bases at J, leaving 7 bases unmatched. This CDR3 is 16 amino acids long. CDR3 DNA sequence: TGTGCCAGCTCACCGCTAGCGGGAGCTTCCTCAGATACGCAGTATTTT. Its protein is CASSPLAGASSDTQYF.

CDR3 in DNA: TGCAGCCCCTCCAACCAGAGGAGGGGTACGCAGTATTTT. The encoded protein is CSPSNQRRGTQYF. This rearrangement joins TRBV29-1 to TRBJ2-3; D perhaps matches TRBD2 (6 bases). The V and J ends lost 8 bases and 8 bases respectively, with 20 bases between them. This CDR3 has 13 residues. From germline, CDR1 is SQVTM and CDR2 ANQGSEA.

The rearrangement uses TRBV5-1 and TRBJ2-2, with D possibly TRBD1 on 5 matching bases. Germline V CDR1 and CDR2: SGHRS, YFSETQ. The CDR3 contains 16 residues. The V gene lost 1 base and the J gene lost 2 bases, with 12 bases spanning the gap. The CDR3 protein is CASSLRQILNTGELFF. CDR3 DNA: TGCGCCAGCAGCTTGCGACAGATCCTAAACACCGGGGAGCTGTTTTTT. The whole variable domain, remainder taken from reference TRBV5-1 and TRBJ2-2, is KAGVTQTPRYLIKTRGQQVTLSCSPISGHRSVSWYQQTPGQGLQFLFEYFSETQRNKGNFPGRFSGRQFSNSRSEMNVSTLELGDSALYLCASSLRQILNTGELFFGEGSRLTVL.

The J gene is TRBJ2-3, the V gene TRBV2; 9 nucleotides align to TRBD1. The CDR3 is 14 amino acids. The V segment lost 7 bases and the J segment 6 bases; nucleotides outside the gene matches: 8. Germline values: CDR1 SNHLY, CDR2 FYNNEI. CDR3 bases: TGTGCCAGCACGGCCGGGACAGGGCGTGATACGCAGTATTTT. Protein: CASTAGTGRDTQYF.

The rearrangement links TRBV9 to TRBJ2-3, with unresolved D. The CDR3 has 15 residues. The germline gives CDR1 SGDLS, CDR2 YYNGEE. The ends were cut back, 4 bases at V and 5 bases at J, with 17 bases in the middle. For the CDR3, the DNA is TGTGCCAGCAGCCTCAGGACGCGAGCTCTAGATACGCAGTATTTT. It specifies CASSLRTRALDTQYF.

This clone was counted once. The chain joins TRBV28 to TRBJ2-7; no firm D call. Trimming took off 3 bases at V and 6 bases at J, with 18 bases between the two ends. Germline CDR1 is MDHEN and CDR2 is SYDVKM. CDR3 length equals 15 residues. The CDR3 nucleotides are TGTGCCAGCAGTTTCTCCGGGTCCCTCGGGCCCGAGCAGTACTTC. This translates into CASSFSGSLGPEQYF.

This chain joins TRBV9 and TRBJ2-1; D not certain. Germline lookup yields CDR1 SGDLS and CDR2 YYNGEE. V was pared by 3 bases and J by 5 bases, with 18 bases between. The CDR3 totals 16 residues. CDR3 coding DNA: TGTGCCAGCAGCGCCCGTCTGGGCCCTGCCGACAATGAGCAGTTCTTC. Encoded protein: CASSARLGPADNEQFF.

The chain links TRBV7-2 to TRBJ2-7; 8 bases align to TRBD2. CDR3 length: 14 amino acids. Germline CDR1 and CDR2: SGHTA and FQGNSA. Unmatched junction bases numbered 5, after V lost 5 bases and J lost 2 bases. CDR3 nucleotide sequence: TGTGCCAGCAGCCGGAGCGGGAGTGCCTACGAGCAGTACTTC. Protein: CASSRSGSAYEQYF.

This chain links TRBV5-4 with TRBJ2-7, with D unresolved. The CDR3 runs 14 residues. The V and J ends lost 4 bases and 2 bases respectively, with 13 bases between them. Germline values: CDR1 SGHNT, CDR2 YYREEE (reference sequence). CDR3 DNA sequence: TGTGCCAGCAGCCCGAGCATACAGACCTACGAGCAGTACTTC. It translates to CASSPSIQTYEQYF.

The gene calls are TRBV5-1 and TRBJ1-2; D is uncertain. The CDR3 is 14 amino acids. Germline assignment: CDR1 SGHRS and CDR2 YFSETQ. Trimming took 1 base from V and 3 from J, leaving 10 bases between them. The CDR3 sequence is CASSLRSGDYGYTF. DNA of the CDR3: TGCGCCAGCAGCTTGCGGTCCGGGGACTATGGCTACACCTTC.

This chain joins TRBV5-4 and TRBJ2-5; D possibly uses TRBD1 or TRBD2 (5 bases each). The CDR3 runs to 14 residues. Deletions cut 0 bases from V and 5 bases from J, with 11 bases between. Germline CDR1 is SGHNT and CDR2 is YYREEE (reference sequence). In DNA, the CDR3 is TGTGCCAGCAGCTTGGGTAGGGGAGTTGAGACCCAGTACTTC. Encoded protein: CASSLGRGVETQYF.

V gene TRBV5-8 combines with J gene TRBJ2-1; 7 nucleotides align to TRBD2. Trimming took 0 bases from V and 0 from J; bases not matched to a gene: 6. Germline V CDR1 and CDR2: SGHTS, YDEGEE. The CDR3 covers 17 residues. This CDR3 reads CASSLGRAGASYNEQFF. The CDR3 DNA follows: TGTGCCAGCAGCTTGGGTCGGGCGGGAGCCTCCTACAATGAGCAGTTCTTC.

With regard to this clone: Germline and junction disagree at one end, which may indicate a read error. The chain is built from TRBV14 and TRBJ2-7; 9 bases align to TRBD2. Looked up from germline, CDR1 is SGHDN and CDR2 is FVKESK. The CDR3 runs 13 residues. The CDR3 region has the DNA TGTGCCAGCAGCCAAGATCTGCGGGGACTAGCAAACTTC. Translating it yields CASSQDLRGLANF.

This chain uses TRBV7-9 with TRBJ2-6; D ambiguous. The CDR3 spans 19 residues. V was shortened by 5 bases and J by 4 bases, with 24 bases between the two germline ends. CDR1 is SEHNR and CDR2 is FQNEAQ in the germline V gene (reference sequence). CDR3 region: CASSRHYEDGPEGANVLTF. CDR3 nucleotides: TGTGCCAGCAGCCGCCATTATGAGGACGGCCCCGAGGGGGCCAACGTCCTGACTTTC.

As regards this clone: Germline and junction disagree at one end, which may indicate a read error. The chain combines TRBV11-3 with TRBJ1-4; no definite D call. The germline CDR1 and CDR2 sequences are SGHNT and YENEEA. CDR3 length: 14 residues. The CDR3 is CGGEEGPTNEKLFF. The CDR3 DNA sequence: TGCGGAGGAGAGGAAGGTCCAACTAATGAAAAACTGTTTTTT. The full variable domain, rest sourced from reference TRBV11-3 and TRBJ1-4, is EAGVVQSPRYKIIEKKQPVAFWCNPISGHNTLYWYLQNLGQGPELLIRYENEEAVDDSQLPKDRFSAERLKGVDSTLKIQPAELGDSAVYLCGGEEGPTNEKLFFGSGTQLSVL.